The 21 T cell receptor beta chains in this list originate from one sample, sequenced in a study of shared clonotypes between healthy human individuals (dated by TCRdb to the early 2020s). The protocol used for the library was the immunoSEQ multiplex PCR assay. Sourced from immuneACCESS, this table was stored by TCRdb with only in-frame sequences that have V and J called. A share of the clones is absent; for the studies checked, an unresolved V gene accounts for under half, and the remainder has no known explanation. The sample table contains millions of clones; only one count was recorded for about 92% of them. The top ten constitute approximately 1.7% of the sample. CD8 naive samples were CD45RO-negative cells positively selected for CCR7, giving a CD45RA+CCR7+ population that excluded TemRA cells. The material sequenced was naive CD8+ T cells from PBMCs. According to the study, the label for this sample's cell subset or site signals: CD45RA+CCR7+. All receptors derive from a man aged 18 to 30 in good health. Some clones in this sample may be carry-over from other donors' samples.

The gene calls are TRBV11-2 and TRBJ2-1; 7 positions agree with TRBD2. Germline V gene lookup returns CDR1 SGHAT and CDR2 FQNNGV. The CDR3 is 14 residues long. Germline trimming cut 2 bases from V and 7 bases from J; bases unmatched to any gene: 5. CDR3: CASSLIARGNEQFF. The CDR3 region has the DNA TGTGCCAGCAGCTTAATTGCGCGGGGGAATGAGCAGTTCTTC.

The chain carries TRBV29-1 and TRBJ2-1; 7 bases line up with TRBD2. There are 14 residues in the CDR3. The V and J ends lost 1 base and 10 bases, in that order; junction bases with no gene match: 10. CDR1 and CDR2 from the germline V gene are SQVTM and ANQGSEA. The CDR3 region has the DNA TGCAGCGTTGAAGCGGCGGGAGCACTAGGGGAGCAGTTCTTC. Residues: CSVEAAGALGEQFF.

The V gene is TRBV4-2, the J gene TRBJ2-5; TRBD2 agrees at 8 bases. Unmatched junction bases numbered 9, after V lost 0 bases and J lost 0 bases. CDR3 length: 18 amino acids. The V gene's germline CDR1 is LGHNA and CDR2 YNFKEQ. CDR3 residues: CASSQDGGGLADQETQYF. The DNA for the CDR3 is TGTGCCAGCAGCCAAGATGGCGGGGGGCTAGCGGACCAAGAGACCCAGTACTTC.

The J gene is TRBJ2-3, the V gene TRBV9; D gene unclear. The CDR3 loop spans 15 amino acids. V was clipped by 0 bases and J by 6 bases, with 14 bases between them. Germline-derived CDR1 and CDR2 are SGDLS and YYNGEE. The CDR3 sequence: CASSVVDSRMDTQYF. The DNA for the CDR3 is TGTGCCAGCAGCGTAGTAGACTCCCGGATGGATACGCAGTATTTT. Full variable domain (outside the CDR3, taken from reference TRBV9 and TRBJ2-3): DSGVTQTPKHLITATGQRVTLRCSPRSGDLSVYWYQQSLDQGLQFLIQYYNGEERAKGNILERFSAQQFPDLHSELNLSSLELGDSALYFCASSVVDSRMDTQYFGPGTRLTVL.

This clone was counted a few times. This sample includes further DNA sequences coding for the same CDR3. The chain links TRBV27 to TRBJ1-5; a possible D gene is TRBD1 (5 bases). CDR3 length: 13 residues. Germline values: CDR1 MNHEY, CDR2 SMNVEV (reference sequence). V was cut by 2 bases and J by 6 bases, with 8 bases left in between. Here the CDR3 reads CASSLGGSQPQHF. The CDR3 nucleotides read TGTGCCAGCAGTTTAGGGGGATCTCAGCCCCAGCATTTT.

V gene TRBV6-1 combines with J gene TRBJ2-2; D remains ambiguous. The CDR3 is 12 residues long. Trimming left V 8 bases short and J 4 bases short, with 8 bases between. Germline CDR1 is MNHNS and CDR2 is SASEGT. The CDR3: CASGKSTGELFF. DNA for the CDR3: TGTGCCAGCGGGAAGAGCACCGGGGAGCTGTTTTTT.

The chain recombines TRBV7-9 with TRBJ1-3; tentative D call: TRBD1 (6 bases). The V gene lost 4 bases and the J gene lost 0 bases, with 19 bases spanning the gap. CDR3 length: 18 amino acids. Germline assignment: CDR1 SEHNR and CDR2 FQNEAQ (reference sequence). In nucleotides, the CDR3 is TGTGCCAGCAGCTGGGACATCGGAAAGCCGTCCTCTGGAAACACCATATATTTT. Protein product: CASSWDIGKPSSGNTIYF.

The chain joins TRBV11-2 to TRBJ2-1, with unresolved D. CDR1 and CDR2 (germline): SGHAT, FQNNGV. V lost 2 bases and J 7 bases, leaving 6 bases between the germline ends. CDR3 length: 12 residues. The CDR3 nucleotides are TGTGCCAGCAGCTTATACTCGAATGAGCAGTTCTTC. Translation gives CASSLYSNEQFF. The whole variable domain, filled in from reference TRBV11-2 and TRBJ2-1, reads EAGVAQSPRYKIIEKRQSVAFWCNPISGHATLYWYQQILGQGPKLLIQFQNNGVVDDSQLPKDRFSAERLKGVDSTLKIQPAKLEDSAVYLCASSLYSNEQFFGPGTRLTVL.

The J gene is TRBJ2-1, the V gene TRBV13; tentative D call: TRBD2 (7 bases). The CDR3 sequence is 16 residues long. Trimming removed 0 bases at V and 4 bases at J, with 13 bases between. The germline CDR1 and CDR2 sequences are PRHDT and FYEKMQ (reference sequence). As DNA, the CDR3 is TGTGCCAGCAGCTTAGGAATCGGGGGGCCTTACAATGAGCAGTTCTTC. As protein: CASSLGIGGPYNEQFF.

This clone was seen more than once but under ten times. CDR3 bases: TGCGCCAGCAGCTGGGACAACTACGAGCAGTACTTC. It encodes CASSWDNYEQYF. J is TRBJ2-7 and V is TRBV5-1, with D possibly matching TRBD1 (6 bases). V lost 3 bases and J lost 3, with 7 bases in between. CDR3 length: 12 amino acids. CDR1 is SGHRS and CDR2 is YFSETQ in the germline V gene.

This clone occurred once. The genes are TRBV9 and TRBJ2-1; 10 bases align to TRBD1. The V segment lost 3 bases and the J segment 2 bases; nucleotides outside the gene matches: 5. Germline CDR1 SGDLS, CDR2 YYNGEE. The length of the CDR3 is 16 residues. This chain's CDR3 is CASSGGQGLTYNEQFF. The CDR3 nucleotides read TGTGCCAGCAGCGGGGGACAGGGGCTTACCTACAATGAGCAGTTCTTC. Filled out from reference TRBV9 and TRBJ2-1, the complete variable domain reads DSGVTQTPKHLITATGQRVTLRCSPRSGDLSVYWYQQSLDQGLQFLIQYYNGEERAKGNILERFSAQQFPDLHSELNLSSLELGDSALYFCASSGGQGLTYNEQFFGPGTRLTVL.

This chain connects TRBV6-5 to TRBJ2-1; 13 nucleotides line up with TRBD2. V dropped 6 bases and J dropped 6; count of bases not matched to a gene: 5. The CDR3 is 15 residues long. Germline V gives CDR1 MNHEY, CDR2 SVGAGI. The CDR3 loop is CASRLGLAGTNEQFF. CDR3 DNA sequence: TGTGCCAGCAGGCTGGGACTAGCGGGAACCAATGAGCAGTTCTTC.

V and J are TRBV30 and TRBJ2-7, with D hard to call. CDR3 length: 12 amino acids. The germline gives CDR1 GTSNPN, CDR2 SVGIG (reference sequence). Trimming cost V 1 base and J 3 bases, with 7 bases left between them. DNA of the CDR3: TGTGCCTGGAGTGATAGGATCTACGAGCAGTACTTC. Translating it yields CAWSDRIYEQYF.

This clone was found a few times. CDR3 protein: CASSGWGGGNQPQHF. DNA of the CDR3: TGTGCCAGCAGTGGCTGGGGGGGAGGCAATCAGCCCCAGCATTTT. The chain employs TRBV4-2 and TRBJ1-5, with a possible D match to TRBD1 (5 bases). V lost 6 bases, J lost 2 bases, and 14 bases lay in between. Germline V gives CDR1 LGHNA, CDR2 YNFKEQ. CDR3 size: 15 residues.

In nucleotides, the CDR3 is TGTGCCAGCAGTTTGGTAGGGACGGCAACAACCTACGAGCAGTACTTC. It is translated as CASSLVGTATTYEQYF. The chain carries TRBV27 and TRBJ2-7; D might be TRBD1 or TRBD2, each matching 5 bases. The length of the CDR3 is 16 residues. Per germline, CDR1 MNHEY and CDR2 SMNVEV (reference sequence). V lost 3 bases to trimming and J lost 2 bases, with 17 bases between them.

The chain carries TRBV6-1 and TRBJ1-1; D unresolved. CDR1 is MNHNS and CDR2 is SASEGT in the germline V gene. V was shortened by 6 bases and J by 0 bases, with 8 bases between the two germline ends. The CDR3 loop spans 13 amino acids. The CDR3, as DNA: TGTGCCAGCAGGGGAAGGTTGAACACTGAAGCTTTCTTT. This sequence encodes CASRGRLNTEAFF.

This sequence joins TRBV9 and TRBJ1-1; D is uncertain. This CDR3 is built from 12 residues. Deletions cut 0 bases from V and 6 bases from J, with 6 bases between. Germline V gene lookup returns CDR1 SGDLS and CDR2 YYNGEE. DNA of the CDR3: TGTGCCAGCAGCGTAGTTGGGCCTGAAGCTTTCTTT. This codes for CASSVVGPEAFF.

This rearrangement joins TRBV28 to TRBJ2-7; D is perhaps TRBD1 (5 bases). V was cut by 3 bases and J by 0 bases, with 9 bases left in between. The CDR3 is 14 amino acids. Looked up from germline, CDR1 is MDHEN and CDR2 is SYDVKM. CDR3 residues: CASSFPTVSYEQYF. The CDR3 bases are TGTGCCAGCAGTTTCCCGACAGTCTCCTACGAGCAGTACTTC.

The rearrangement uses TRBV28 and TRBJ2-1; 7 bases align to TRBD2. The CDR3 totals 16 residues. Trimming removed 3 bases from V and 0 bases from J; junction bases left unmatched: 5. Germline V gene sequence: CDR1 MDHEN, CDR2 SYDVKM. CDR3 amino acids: CASSLGPGGSYNEQFF. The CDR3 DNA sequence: TGTGCCAGCAGTTTGGGACCGGGAGGCTCCTACAATGAGCAGTTCTTC.

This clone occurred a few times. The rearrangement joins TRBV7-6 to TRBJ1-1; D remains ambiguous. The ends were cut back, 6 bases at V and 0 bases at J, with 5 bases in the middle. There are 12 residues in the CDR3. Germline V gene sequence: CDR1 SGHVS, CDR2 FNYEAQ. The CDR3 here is CASRSLNTEAFF. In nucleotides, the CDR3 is TGTGCCAGCAGGTCACTGAACACTGAAGCTTTCTTT.

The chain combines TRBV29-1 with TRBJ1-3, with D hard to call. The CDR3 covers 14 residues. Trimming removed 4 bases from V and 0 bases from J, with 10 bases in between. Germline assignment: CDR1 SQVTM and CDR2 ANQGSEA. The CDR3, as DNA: TGCAGCGTTGTAGTCCCTAGCTCTGGAAACACCATATATTTT. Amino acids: CSVVVPSSGNTIYF.